The present T cell receptor (beta chain) was sequenced within a study of PD-L1 blockade in urothelial cancer. Study details: In the patient group, about 85% of the roughly 29 were males with bladder-origin urothelial cancer. Between 0 and 3 chemotherapy regimens preceded treatment for each patient. T cell content in blood samples showed a median of about 140,000.

Regarding the study as a whole: Better survival was predicted by below-median pretreatment blood TCR clonality.

Method: immunoSEQ multiplex PCR; TCRdb's copy keeps in-frame clones and lacks some. Of about 80,000 clones detected, roughly 87% appear once; the ten largest clones hold roughly 6.1%. Comment on this clone: Its target is unknown.

Germline CDR1 reads SGHNT; CDR2 reads YYREEE (reference sequence). The V end lost 0 bases, the J end lost 4 bases, and 16 bases lay between the germline ends. The CDR3 is made up of 16 amino acids. The sequence was collected from a woman in her seventies with urothelial cancer. This specimen consisted of PBMCs, obtained around atezolizumab (anti-PD-L1) treatment. The chain recombines TRBV5-4 with TRBJ1-2; a possible D gene is TRBD1 (5 bases). In nucleotides, the CDR3 is TGTGCCAGCAGCTTGGCCCCCACAGGAAACACCTATGGCTACACCTTC. Residues: CASSLAPTGNTYGYTF.